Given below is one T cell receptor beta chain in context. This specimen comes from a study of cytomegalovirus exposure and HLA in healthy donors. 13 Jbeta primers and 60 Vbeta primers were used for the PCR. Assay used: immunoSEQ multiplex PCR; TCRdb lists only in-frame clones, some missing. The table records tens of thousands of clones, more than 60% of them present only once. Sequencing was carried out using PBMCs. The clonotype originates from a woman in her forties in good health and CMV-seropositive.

As DNA, the CDR3 is TGCAGCGCTCAGGGGGCGCGAGGAATGAGCAATCAGCCCCAGCATTTT. Its protein is CSAQGARGMSNQPQHF. This chain joins TRBV29-1 and TRBJ1-5; 8 bases agree with TRBD1. The CDR3 is 16 residues long. V dropped 7 bases and J dropped 1; count of bases not matched to a gene: 12. Germline CDR1 reads SQVTM; CDR2 reads ANQGSEA.